This T cell receptor beta chain came from a study of T cell responses to AZD1222 COVID-19 vaccine. Germline assignment: CDR1 MNHNS and CDR2 SASEGT. The CDR3 contains 14 residues. The ends lost 1 base at V and 6 bases at J; junction bases unmatched: 2. On this clone itself: Its antigen remains unknown.

The study, taken as a whole, reports: Across spike, vaccine-associated CD4 TCRs were found, dominant at 160-218 and 743-854. Clonal diversity may have been underestimated in mostly white British donors. Seropositive status at baseline applied to only a handful of AZD1222 recipients.

Repertoires were generated with immunoSEQ multiplex PCR, while TCRdb's copy carries only in-frame clones and drops some. The data contain 65,000 to 100,000 clones, around 93% of them singletons. Pooled in the analysis were second doses at about 4 or about 12 weeks. This specimen was peripheral blood, taken 28 days after the second AZD1222 dose. This sequence joins TRBV6-1 and TRBJ1-4; 7 bases fit TRBD1. The clonotype was recovered from an adult who received the AZD1222 COVID-19 vaccine. CDR3 nucleotides: TGTGCCAGCAGTGAAGGGGGGACAGATGAAAAACTGTTTTTT. Amino acid sequence: CASSEGGTDEKLFF.